The clone carrying this T cell receptor beta chain was detected only a few times. Its antigen is not identified. The data derive from a study of STAT5B mutations in CD4+ large granular lymphocyte leukemia. The survey-level immunoSEQ assay was used. Clones were sequenced by immunoSEQ multiplex PCR, and TCRdb holds only the in-frame ones, with some missing. The sample records tens of thousands of clones, 85% being singletons. Germline-derived CDR1 and CDR2 are LNHDA and SQIVND (reference sequence). Trimming removed 1 base from V and 8 bases from J, with 18 bases in between. The CDR3 extends over 16 amino acids. Overall study findings and caveats: 8/27 top patient clones versus 2/35 control clones were TRBV06-family.

The gene calls are TRBV19 and TRBJ2-1; D gene uncertain. What was sequenced was CD4+ T cells from blood buffy coats. This TCR derives from a human donor in good health. The CDR3, as DNA: TGTGCCAGTAGTATAGCCCGAGGCGGCCACCGCGATGAGCAGTTCTTC. Protein product: CASSIARGGHRDEQFF.